These 17 T cell receptor beta chains originate from one sample sequenced in a study of blood T cell repertoires in COVID-19. Assay: immunoSEQ multiplex PCR; the TCRdb copy retains only in-frame clones and omits some. This table holds 380,000 or so clones, more than 70% found once. Input material: PBMCs or T cells enriched from blood (not recorded which). The receptors stem from a man aged 25 to 40 who had recovered from COVID-19.

This chain uses TRBV6-5 with TRBJ1-5; D possibly corresponds to TRBD1 (5 bases). This CDR3 region has 15 residues. Trimming left V 5 bases short and J 0 bases short, with 11 bases between. CDR1 is MNHEY and CDR2 is SVGAGI in the germline V gene. The CDR3: CASSPDTFSNQPQHF. In DNA, the CDR3 is TGTGCCAGCAGTCCGGACACCTTTAGCAATCAGCCCCAGCATTTT.

V usage is TRBV7-8 and J usage is TRBJ1-6; D remains ambiguous. V lost 5 bases to trimming and J lost 0 bases, with 8 bases between them. CDR3 size: 15 residues. CDR1 is SGHVS, CDR2 FQNEAQ, per germline. CDR3 in DNA: TGTGCCAGCAGCCCCTTGAGCTCCTATAATTCACCCCTCCACTTT. Translated, it gives CASSPLSSYNSPLHF.

This chain joins TRBV3-1 (or the pseudogene TRBV3-2) and TRBJ1-1, with D tentatively TRBD1 (5 bases). Germline CDR1 is LGHDT and CDR2 is YNNKEL (reference sequence). This CDR3 spans 15 amino acids. Trimming removed 4 bases from V and 1 base from J, with 13 bases in between. The chain's CDR3 is CASSRRDSPNTEAFF. The CDR3 nucleotides read TGTGCCAGCAGCCGTCGGGACTCTCCGAACACTGAAGCTTTCTTT.

The gene calls are TRBV30 and TRBJ1-1, with TRBD1 as a possible D gene (6 bases). The V end was cut by 8 bases, the J end by 4 bases, with 11 bases between. This CDR3 spans 11 amino acids. From germline, CDR1 is GTSNPN and CDR2 SVGIG (reference sequence). In DNA, the CDR3 is TGTGCCCGGGGGCGGGGCACTGAAGCTTTCTTT. It yields the protein CARGRGTEAFF.

This clone appeared a single time. The chain joins TRBV29-1 to TRBJ1-1; 7 nucleotides agree with TRBD1. With 8 bases clipped from V and 4 bases from J, the junction kept 7 bases outside the gene matches. CDR3 length: 12 residues. The germline V gene has CDR1 SQVTM and CDR2 ANQGSEA. In nucleotides, the CDR3 is TGCAGCACTGGACAGGTCGGCACTGAAGCTTTCTTT. Translation: CSTGQVGTEAFF.

The chain couples TRBV5-1 to TRBJ2-2; maybe TRBD2 (6 bases). This CDR3 is built from 16 residues. Germline CDR1 and CDR2: SGHRS and YFSETQ. The V gene lost 1 base and the J gene lost 3 bases, with 13 bases spanning the gap. CDR3 protein: CASSLTPPGDTGELFF. DNA of the CDR3: TGCGCCAGCAGCTTGACCCCTCCGGGGGACACCGGGGAGCTGTTTTTT. The full variable domain, rest sourced from reference TRBV5-1 and TRBJ2-2, is KAGVTQTPRYLIKTRGQQVTLSCSPISGHRSVSWYQQTPGQGLQFLFEYFSETQRNKGNFPGRFSGRQFSNSRSEMNVSTLELGDSALYLCASSLTPPGDTGELFFGEGSRLTVL.

This clone was recorded only once. The CDR3 spells CASSSGQVGTNEKLFF. The CDR3 DNA reads TGTGCCAGCAGCTCCGGACAGGTTGGAACTAATGAAAAACTGTTTTTT. The chain combines TRBV5-8 with TRBJ1-4; TRBD1 agrees at 7 bases. Germline trimming cut 3 bases from V and 1 base from J; bases unmatched to any gene: 6. The CDR3 loop spans 16 amino acids. Looked up from germline, CDR1 is SGHTS and CDR2 is YDEGEE.

The chain has TRBV10-3 and TRBJ1-4; 10 bases map to TRBD1. This CDR3 has 12 residues. V gave up 8 bases and J gave up 6 bases; unmatched junction bases: 0. Germline-derived CDR1 and CDR2 are ENHRY and SYGVKD. The CDR3 protein is CAIGTGDEKLFF. The CDR3 DNA reads TGTGCCATCGGGACAGGGGATGAAAAACTGTTTTTT.

This sequence joins TRBV6-5 and TRBJ2-5; 7 bases line up with TRBD1. J lost 1 base, V lost 4 bases, and 6 bases had no gene match. Germline V lookup: CDR1 MNHEY, CDR2 SVGAGI. The length of the CDR3 is 15 residues. The CDR3 loop reads CASSSRTGIQETQYF. CDR3 nucleotide sequence: TGTGCCAGCAGTTCCCGGACAGGCATCCAAGAGACCCAGTACTTC.

The chain carries TRBV19 and TRBJ1-1; 11 bases map to TRBD1. The germline V gene encodes CDR1 LNHDA and CDR2 SQIVND (reference sequence). V was pared by 4 bases and J by 1 base, with 11 bases of the junction left unmatched. The CDR3 is 18 amino acids. This CDR3 is CASSKASHGQGANTEAFF. In DNA form, the CDR3 reads TGTGCCAGTAGTAAGGCCAGCCACGGACAGGGGGCGAACACTGAAGCTTTCTTT.

V usage is TRBV19 and J usage is TRBJ1-5, with D uncertain. Trimming took off 7 bases at V and 10 bases at J, with 26 bases between the two ends. The CDR3 sequence is 16 residues long. The V gene's germline CDR1 is LNHDA and CDR2 SQIVND (reference sequence). DNA of the CDR3: TGTGCCAGTACCCTAGCCAGTAGGGTGAAGTTTCAACCCCAGCATTTT. This translates into CASTLASRVKFQPQHF.

This clone has only a few counts. This sequence joins TRBV3-1 (or the pseudogene TRBV3-2) and TRBJ2-5, with a weak D call TRBD2 (6 bases). The CDR3 has 15 residues. The V gene's germline CDR1 is LGHDT and CDR2 YNNKEL (reference sequence). V lost 0 bases, J lost 5 bases, and 13 bases lay in between. CDR3 sequence reads: CASSQDPGRWETQYF. CDR3 coding DNA: TGTGCCAGCAGCCAAGATCCGGGGAGGTGGGAGACCCAGTACTTC.

The gene calls are TRBV19 and TRBJ2-3, with D possibly TRBD2 on 6 matching bases. This CDR3 comprises 16 residues. Germline CDR1 is LNHDA and CDR2 is SQIVND (reference sequence). Trimming pared 3 bases from V and 2 bases from J, leaving 15 bases between. The CDR3 coding sequence is TGTGCCAGTAGTATTTCCGCGGGACTTAACACAGATACGCAGTATTTT. It yields the protein CASSISAGLNTDTQYF. The variable domain in full, with the rest retrieved from reference TRBV19 and TRBJ2-3, is DGGITQSPKYLFRKEGQNVTLSCEQNLNHDAMYWYRQDPGQGLRLIYYSQIVNDFQKGDIAEGYSVSREKKESFPLTVTSAQKNPTAFYLCASSISAGLNTDTQYFGPGTRLTVL.

The chain recombines TRBV5-1 with TRBJ1-2, with 9 bases matching TRBD1. The CDR3 spans 14 residues. CDR1 is SGHRS and CDR2 is YFSETQ in the germline V gene. J was trimmed by 5 bases and V by 4 bases; bases with no gene match: 6. The CDR3 region is CASSLRTGAYGYTF. DNA for the CDR3: TGCGCCAGCAGCCTCCGGACAGGGGCGTATGGCTACACCTTC.

Details on this clone: Within the sample, other DNA sequences also encode this same CDR3. The J gene is TRBJ1-1, the V gene TRBV3-1 (or the pseudogene TRBV3-2), with a possible D match to TRBD1 (5 bases). This CDR3 contains 14 residues. V lost 1 base, J lost 3 bases, and 9 bases lay in between. Germline-derived CDR1 and CDR2 are LGHDT and YNNKEL (reference sequence). The CDR3 DNA reads as TGTGCCAGCAGCCAAGTGGGAGGGGACACTGAAGCTTTCTTT. Amino acids: CASSQVGGDTEAFF.

This clone was seen a single time. The J gene is TRBJ2-1, the V gene TRBV9; 11 nucleotides align to TRBD1. Unmatched junction bases numbered 12, after V lost 5 bases and J lost 5 bases. This CDR3 is built from 17 residues. CDR1 SGDLS and CDR2 YYNGEE come from the germline V gene. As DNA, the CDR3 is TGTGCCAGCAGTTACCTACCGGGACAGGGGGTCGACAATGAGCAGTTCTTC. Its protein is CASSYLPGQGVDNEQFF.

The chain recombines TRBV6-2 or TRBV6-3 with TRBJ1-1, with D possibly being TRBD1 (5 bases). Per germline, CDR1 MNHEY and CDR2 SVGEGT. The CDR3 totals 14 residues. Deletions cut 2 bases from V and 1 base from J, with 8 bases between. The CDR3 region has the DNA TGTGCCAGCAGTTACGGGGGGTCGAACACTGAAGCTTTCTTT. Its translation: CASSYGGSNTEAFF.